This T cell receptor (beta chain) emerged from a study of blood T cells in healthy people across ages (dated by TCRdb to the mid-2010s). Background on the whole study: Template switching captured roughly one uniquely barcoded TCR beta cDNA molecule per two T cells in model experiments. Donors of different ages were randomly distributed across sequencing lanes to avoid experimental bias. To track age-related changes in TCR beta repertoire diversity, the study relied on deep sequencing normalized with unique cDNA molecular identifiers. The donors were divided into four age groups: young (average roughly 15 years), middle-aged (around 37), aged (about 61) and long-lived (roughly 82). Two additional independent replicas of 1 million unique cDNA reads from the same blood draw were analyzed for two donors (one aged 18 to 30 and one aged 80 or older). General conclusions and limits of the study: Observed TCR beta diversity per million T cells fell roughly linearly with age, and a significant reduction was already apparent by age around 44. Because profiling used bulk unsorted PBMCs, naive and antigen-experienced compartments could not be compared conclusively. The percentage of naive T cells measured by flow cytometry correlated strongly with observed TCR beta diversity. Estimates of total diversity from one million sequenced T cells were regarded as lower bounds and underestimates. The long-lived group showed more naive CD4+ T cells, fewer expanded clones and increased TCR diversity than the aged group, suggesting age selection. Because the CMV infection status of the donors was unknown, age-related changes in expanded clonotypes may potentially have been confounded.

Details on this clonotype: It lacks a known antigen. Base-call qualities are not available, and no considerably larger clone is one nucleotide away.

The CDR3 sequence holds 16 residues, the cysteine and phenylalanine included. Just CDR3 DNA is preserved here, 48 bases in frame from base 1. Via the germline V gene, CDR1 is SGHRS and CDR2 YFSETQ. V drops 4 bases and J drops 0 bases, leaving 16 bases in between. Donors were 40 or so systemically healthy Caucasian individuals from Russia aged roughly 6 to 90 years. About 10 milliliters of peripheral blood were collected from each donor into EDTA-treated Vacutainer tubes. Ficoll-Paque density-gradient centrifugation was used to isolate PBMCs, with at least 6 million per sample. Total RNA was extracted from PBMCs with Trizol reagent, with at least 6 micrograms obtained per sample. For every donor, flow cytometry on a PBMC aliquot measured the percentage of naive CD45RAhigh/CD27high T cells. Library construction relied on 5' RACE. TCRdb records Illumina HiSeq 2500 as the sequencer. A second roughly 6 to 12 cycle PCR used a sample-barcoded 5' primer and a J-beta primer mix. A unique molecular identifier was introduced onto each TCR beta cDNA molecule by a template-switch 5' adaptor carrying 12 random nucleotides. Each sample yielded at least 2.5 million CDR3-containing paired-end reads. First-strand cDNA synthesis was performed from all RNA using the Mint cDNA synthesis kit, with priming by a TRBC-specific oligonucleotide. Following uracil-DNA glycosylase treatment, all cDNA underwent a first 18-cycle PCR with the universal primers M1SS and BC2_uni_R. Per the source publication's procedure: For normalization, 1 million high-quality reads, each with a distinct molecular identifier, were randomly selected from each sample. Instead of being binned into consensus sequences, reads that shared molecular identifiers were thrown out. MiTCR, run with a Q25 quality threshold and the strictest error-elimination algorithm, handled CDR3 identification, clonotype clustering and error correction. A nonparametric unseen species model with Euler transformation was used to estimate a lower bound on total TCR beta diversity. Using fastp trimming at Q25 and MiXCR clonotype assembly, TCRdb reanalyzed the public sequencing data and kept in-frame beta chains. Identical CDR3 proteins give one entry, which carries the most common genes and DNA. In this record, the V and J calls reflect TCRdb's handling and not the investigators' own analysis. This sample holds around 990,000 distinct CDR3 sequences; approximately 38% were observed only once. Of the sample, approximately 14% falls within the top ten clones.

The chain is encoded by TRBV5-1 joined to TRBJ2-5; a tentative D call is TRBD2 (5 bases match). The source material was blood. The sequence derives from a man between 18 and 35 years old in good health. Here is the DNA: TGCGCCAGCAGCAGAACACGGACTGCGTACCAAGAGACCCAGTACTTC. This yields the protein CASSRTRTAYQETQYF.